This TCR beta chain was sequenced in a study of shared clonotypes between healthy human individuals. Study-level information: Donors, aged 18 to 49, were a couple of women and three men.

The study's findings and limits: Sequencing depth was expected to influence donor clonotype sharing.

This CDR3 has 13 residues. V was clipped by 4 bases and J by 2 bases, with 10 bases between them. The germline V gene has CDR1 SGHRS and CDR2 YFSETQ. Method: immunoSEQ multiplex PCR; TCRdb's copy keeps in-frame clones and lacks some. The sample lists about 490,000 clones, roughly 78% occurring once. Regarding this clone: Its antigen remains unidentified.

The sample was PBMCs. The clonotype originates from a middle-aged woman in good health. Some clones in this sample may be carry-over from other donors' samples. The chain recombines TRBV5-1 with TRBJ2-7; D ambiguous. CDR3 nucleotides: TGCGCCAGCAGCGAGTCAGCAACCTACGAGCAGTACTTC. It translates to CASSESATYEQYF.